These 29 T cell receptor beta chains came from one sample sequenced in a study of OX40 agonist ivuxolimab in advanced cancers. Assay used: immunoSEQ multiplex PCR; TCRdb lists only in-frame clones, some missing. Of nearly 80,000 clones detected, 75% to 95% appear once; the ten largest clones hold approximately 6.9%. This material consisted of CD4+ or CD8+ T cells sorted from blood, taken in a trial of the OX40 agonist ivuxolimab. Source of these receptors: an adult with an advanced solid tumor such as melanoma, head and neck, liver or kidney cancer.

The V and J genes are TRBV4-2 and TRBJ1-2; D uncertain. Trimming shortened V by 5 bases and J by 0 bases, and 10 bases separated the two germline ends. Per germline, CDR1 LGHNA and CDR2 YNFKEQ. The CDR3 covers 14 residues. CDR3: CASSSQLTNYGYTF. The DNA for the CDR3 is TGTGCCAGCAGCTCACAGCTGACTAACTATGGCTACACCTTC.

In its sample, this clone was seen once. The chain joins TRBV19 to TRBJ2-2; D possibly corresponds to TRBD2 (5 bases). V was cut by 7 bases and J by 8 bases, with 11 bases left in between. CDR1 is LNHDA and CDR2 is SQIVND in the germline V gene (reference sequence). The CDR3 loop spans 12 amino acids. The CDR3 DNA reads TGTGCCAGTATGGAGGTTGAGGGGGAGCTGTTTTTT. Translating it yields CASMEVEGELFF. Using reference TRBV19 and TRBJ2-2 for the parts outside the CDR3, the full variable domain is DGGITQSPKYLFRKEGQNVTLSCEQNLNHDAMYWYRQDPGQGLRLIYYSQIVNDFQKGDIAEGYSVSREKKESFPLTVTSAQKNPTAFYLCASMEVEGELFFGEGSRLTVL.

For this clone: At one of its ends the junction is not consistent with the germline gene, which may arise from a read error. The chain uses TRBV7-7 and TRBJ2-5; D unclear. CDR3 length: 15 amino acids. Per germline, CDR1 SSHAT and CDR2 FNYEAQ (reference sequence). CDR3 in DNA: TGTGCTAGCAGCTTAGTGCGACTCCCTTTAGAGACCCAGTACTTC. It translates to CASSLVRLPLETQYF.

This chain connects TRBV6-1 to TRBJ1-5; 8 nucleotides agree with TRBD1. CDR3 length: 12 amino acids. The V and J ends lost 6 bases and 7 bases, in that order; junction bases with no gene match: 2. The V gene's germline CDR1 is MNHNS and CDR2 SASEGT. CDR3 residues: CASRSGGQPQHF. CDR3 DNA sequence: TGTGCCAGCAGGTCAGGGGGCCAGCCCCAGCATTTT.

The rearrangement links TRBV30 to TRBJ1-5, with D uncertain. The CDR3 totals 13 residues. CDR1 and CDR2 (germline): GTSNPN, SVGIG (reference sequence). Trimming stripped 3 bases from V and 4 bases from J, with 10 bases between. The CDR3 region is CAWSELGNQPQHF. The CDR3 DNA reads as TGTGCCTGGAGCGAATTGGGAAATCAGCCCCAGCATTTT.

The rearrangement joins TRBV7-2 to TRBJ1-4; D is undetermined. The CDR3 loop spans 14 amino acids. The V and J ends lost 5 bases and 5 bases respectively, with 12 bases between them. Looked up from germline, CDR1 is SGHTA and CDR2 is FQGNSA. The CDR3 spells CASSRRASNEKLFF. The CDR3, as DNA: TGTGCCAGCAGCCGCCGGGCCAGCAATGAAAAACTGTTTTTT. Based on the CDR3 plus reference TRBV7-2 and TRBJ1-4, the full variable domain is GAGVSQSPSNKVTEKGKDVELRCDPISGHTALYWYRQSLGQGLEFLIYFQGNSAPDKSGLPSDRFSAERTGGSVSTLTIQRTQQEDSAVYLCASSRRASNEKLFFGSGTQLSVL.

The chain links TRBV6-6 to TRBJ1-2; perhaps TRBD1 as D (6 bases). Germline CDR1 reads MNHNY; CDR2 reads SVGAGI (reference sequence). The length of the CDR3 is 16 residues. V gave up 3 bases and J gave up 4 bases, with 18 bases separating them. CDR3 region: CASSYPSGAQGYGYTF. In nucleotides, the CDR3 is TGTGCCAGCAGTTATCCCTCGGGGGCGCAGGGCTATGGCTACACCTTC.

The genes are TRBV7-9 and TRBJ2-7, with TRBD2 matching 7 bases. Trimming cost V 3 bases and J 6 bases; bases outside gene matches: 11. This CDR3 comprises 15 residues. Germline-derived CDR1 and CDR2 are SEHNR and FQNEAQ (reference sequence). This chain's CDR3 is CASSFERGGSGEQYF. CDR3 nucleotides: TGTGCCAGCAGCTTCGAGAGGGGCGGGAGTGGCGAGCAGTACTTC.

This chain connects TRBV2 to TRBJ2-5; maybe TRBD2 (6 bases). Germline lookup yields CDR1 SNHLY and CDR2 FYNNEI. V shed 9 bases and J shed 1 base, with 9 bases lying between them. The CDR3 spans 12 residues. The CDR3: CARGDFQETQYF. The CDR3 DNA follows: TGTGCCAGGGGGGACTTCCAAGAGACCCAGTACTTC.

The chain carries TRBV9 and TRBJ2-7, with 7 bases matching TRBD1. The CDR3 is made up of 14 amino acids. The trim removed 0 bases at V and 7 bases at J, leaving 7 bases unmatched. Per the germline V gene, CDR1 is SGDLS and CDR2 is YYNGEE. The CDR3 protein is CASSVGQGEREQYF. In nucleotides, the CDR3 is TGTGCCAGCAGCGTAGGACAGGGCGAGCGGGAGCAGTACTTC.

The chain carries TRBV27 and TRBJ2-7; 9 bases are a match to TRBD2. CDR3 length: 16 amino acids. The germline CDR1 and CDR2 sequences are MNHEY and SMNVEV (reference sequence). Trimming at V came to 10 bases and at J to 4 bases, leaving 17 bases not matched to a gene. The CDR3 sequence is CATMRRGGRAPYEQYF. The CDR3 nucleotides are TGTGCCACCATGAGACGGGGCGGGAGGGCCCCTTACGAGCAGTACTTC.

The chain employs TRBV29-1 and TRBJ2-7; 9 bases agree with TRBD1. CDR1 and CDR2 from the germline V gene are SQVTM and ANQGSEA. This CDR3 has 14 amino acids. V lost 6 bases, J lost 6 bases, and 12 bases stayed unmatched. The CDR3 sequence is CSVTLQGARSEQYF. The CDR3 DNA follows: TGCAGCGTCACCCTACAGGGGGCGCGCTCCGAGCAGTACTTC.

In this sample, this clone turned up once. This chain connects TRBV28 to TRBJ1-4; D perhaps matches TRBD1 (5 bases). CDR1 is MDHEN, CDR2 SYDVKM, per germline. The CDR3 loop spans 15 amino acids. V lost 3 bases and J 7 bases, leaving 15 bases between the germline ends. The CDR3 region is CASSFPGTSGEKLFF. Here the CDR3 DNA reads TGTGCCAGCAGTTTTCCCGGGACTTCGGGTGAAAAACTGTTTTTT. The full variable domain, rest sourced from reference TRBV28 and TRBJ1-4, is DVKVTQSSRYLVKRTGEKVFLECVQDMDHENMFWYRQDPGLGLRLIYFSYDVKMKEKGDIPEGYSVSREKKERFSLILESASTNQTSMYLCASSFPGTSGEKLFFGSGTQLSVL.

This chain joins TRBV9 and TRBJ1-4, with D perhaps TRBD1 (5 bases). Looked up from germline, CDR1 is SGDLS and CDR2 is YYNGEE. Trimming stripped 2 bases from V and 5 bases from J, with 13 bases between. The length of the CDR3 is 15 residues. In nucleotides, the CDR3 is TGTGCCAGCAGCGTGGAGGGGCAGCCGAATGAAAAACTGTTTTTT. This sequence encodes CASSVEGQPNEKLFF.

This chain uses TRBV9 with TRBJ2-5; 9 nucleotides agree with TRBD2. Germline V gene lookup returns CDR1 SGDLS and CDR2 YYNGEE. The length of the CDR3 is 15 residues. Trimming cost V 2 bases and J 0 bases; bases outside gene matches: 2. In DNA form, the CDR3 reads TGTGCCAGCAGCGTGACTAGCGGCAACCAAGAGACCCAGTACTTC. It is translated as CASSVTSGNQETQYF.

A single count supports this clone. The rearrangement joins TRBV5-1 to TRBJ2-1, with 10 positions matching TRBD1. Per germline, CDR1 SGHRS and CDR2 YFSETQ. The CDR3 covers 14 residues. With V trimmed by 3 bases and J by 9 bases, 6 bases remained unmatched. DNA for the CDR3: TGCGCCAGCAGCTCGGGACAGGGGAGGAGTGAGCAGTTCTTC. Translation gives CASSSGQGRSEQFF.

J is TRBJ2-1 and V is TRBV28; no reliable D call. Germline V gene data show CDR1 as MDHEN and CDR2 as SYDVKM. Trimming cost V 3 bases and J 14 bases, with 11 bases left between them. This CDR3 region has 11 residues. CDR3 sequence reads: CASSFTESKFF. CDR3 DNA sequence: TGTGCCAGCAGTTTTACTGAAAGCAAGTTCTTC.

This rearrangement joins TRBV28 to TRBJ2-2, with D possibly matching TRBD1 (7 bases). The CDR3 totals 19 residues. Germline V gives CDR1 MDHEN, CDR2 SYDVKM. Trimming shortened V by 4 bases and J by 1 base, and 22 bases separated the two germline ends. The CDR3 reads CASSWPFTAGQRNTGELFF. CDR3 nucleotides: TGTGCCAGCAGTTGGCCATTCACGGCGGGACAGAGGAACACCGGGGAGCTGTTTTTT.

CDR3 nucleotide sequence: TGTGCCAGCAGCTTGGAGAGAGCCAAAAACATTCAGTACTTC. Its translation: CASSLERAKNIQYF. This sequence joins TRBV5-4 and TRBJ2-4; D is unclear. The V end lost 0 bases, the J end lost 0 bases, and 4 bases lay between the germline ends. CDR3 length: 14 amino acids. Germline V gene lookup returns CDR1 SGHNT and CDR2 YYREEE (reference sequence).

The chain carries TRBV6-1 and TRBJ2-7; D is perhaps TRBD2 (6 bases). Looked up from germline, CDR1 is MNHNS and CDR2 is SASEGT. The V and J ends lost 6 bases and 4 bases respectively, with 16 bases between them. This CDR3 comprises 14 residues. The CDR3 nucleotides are TGTGCCAGCAGATCGTCGGGGGTTCGGTACGAGCAGTACTTC. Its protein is CASRSSGVRYEQYF.

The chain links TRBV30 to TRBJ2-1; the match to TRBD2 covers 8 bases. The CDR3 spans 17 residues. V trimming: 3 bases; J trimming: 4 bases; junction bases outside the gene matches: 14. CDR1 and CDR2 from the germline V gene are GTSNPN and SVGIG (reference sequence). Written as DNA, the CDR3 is TGTGCCTGGAGGCCCATAGCACTAGCGGTAACTTACAATGAGCAGTTCTTC. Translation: CAWRPIALAVTYNEQFF.

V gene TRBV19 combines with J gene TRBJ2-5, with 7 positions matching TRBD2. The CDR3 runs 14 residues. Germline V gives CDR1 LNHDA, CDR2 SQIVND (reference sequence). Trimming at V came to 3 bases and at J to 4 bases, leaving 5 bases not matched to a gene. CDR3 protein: CASSMGRGGETQYF. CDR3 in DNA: TGTGCCAGTAGTATGGGGCGCGGGGGAGAGACCCAGTACTTC.

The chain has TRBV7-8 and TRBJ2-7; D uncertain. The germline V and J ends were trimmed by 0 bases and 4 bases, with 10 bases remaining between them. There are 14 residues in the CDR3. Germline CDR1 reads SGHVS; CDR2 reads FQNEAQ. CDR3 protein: CASSLAAGPYEQYF. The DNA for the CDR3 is TGTGCCAGCAGCTTAGCGGCAGGTCCTTACGAGCAGTACTTC.

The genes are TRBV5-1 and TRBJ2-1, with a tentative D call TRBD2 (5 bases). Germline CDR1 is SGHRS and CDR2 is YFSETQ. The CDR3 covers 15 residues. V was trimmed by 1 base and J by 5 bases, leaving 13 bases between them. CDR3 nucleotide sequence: TGCGCCAGCAGCTTGAATGGGGAGTCCCACAATGAGCAGTTCTTC. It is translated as CASSLNGESHNEQFF. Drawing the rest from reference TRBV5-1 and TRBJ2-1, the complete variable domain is KAGVTQTPRYLIKTRGQQVTLSCSPISGHRSVSWYQQTPGQGLQFLFEYFSETQRNKGNFPGRFSGRQFSNSRSEMNVSTLELGDSALYLCASSLNGESHNEQFFGPGTRLTVL.

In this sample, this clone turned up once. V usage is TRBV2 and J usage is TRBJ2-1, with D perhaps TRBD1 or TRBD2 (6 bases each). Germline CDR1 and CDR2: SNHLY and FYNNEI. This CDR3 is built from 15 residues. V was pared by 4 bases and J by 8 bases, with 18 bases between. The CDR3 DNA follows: TGTGCCAGCAGTGTCCGGGGCCAGAGGGGGGATGAGCAGTTCTTC. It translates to CASSVRGQRGDEQFF.

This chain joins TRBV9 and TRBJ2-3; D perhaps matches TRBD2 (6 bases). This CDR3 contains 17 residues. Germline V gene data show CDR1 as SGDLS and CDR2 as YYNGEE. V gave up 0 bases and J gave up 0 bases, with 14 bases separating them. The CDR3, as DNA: TGTGCCAGCAGCGTAGCGGGGGTCGGGACTAGCACAGATACGCAGTATTTT. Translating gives CASSVAGVGTSTDTQYF. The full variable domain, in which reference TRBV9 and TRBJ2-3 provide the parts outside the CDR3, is DSGVTQTPKHLITATGQRVTLRCSPRSGDLSVYWYQQSLDQGLQFLIQYYNGEERAKGNILERFSAQQFPDLHSELNLSSLELGDSALYFCASSVAGVGTSTDTQYFGPGTRLTVL.

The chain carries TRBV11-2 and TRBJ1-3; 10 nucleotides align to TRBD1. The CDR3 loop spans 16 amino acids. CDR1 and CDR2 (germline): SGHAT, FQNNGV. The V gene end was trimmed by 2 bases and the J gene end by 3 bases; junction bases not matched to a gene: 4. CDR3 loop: CASSLQGQGSGNTIYF. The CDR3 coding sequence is TGTGCCAGCAGCTTACAGGGACAGGGGAGTGGAAACACCATATATTTT.

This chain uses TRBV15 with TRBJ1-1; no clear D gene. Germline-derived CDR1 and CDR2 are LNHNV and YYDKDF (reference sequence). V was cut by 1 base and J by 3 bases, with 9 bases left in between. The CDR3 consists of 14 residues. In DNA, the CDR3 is TGTGCCACCAGCAGAGGAAATATGGACACTGAAGCTTTCTTT. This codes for CATSRGNMDTEAFF.

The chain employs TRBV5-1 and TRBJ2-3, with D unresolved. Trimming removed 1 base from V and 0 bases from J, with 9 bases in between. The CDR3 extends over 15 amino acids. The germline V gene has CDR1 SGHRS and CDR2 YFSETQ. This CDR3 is CASSLWGTSTDTQYF. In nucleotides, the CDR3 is TGCGCCAGCAGCTTGTGGGGTACGAGCACAGATACGCAGTATTTT.